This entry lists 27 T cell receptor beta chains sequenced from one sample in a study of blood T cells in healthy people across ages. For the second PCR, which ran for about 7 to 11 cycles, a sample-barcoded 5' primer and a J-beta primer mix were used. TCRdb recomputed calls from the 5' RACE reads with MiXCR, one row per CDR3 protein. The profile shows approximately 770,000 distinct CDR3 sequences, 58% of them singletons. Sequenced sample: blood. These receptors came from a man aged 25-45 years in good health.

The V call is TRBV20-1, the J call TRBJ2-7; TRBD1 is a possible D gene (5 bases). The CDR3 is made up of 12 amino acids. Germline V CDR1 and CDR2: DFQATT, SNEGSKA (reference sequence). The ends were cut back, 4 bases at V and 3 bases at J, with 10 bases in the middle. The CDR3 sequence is CSANIDSYEQYF. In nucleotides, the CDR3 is TGCAGTGCTAATATTGACAGCTACGAGCAGTACTTC.

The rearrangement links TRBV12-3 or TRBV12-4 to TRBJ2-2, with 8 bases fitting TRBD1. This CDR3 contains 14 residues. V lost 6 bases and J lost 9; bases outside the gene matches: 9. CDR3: CASRTGQGHRELFF. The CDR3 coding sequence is TGTGCCAGCAGAACCGGACAGGGCCACAGGGAGCTGTTTTTT.

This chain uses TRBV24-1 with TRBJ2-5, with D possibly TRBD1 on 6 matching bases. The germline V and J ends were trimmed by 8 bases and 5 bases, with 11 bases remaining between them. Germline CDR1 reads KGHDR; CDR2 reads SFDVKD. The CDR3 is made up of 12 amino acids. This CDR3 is CATTDSWETQYF. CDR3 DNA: TGTGCCACCACGGACAGTTGGGAGACCCAGTACTTC.

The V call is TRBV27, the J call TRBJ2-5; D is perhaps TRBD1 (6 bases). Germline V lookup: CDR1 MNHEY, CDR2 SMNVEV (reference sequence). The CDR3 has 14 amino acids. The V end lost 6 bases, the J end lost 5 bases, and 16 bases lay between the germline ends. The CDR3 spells CASSRTAGWETQYF. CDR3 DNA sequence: TGTGCCAGCAGCCGGACAGCCGGATGGGAGACCCAGTACTTC.

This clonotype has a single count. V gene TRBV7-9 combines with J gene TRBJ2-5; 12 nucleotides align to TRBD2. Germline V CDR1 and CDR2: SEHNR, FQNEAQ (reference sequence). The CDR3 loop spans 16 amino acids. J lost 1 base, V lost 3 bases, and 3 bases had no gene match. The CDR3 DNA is TGTGCCAGCAGCTTCGGACTAGCGGGGCTCCAAGAGACCCAGTACTTC. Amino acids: CASSFGLAGLQETQYF.

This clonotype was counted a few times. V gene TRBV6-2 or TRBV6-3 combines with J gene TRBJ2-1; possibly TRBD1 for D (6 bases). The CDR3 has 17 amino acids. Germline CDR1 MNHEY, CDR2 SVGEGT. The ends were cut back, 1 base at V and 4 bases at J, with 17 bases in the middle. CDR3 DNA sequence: TGTGCCAGCAGTTACTTACCTGGACAGATCCTGTACAATGAGCAGTTCTTC. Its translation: CASSYLPGQILYNEQFF.

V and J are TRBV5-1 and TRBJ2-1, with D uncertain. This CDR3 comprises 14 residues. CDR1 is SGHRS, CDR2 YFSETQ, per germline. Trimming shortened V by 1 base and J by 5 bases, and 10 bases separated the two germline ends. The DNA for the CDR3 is TGCGCCAGCAGCTTGATAGGGTCAAACAATGAGCAGTTCTTC. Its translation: CASSLIGSNNEQFF.

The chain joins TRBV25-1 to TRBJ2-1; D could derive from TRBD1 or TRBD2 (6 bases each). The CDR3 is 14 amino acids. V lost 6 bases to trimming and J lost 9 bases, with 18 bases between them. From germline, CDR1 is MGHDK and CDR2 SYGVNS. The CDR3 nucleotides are TGTGCCAGCAGGGCGGGACATCCGTCAAGTGAGCAGTTCTTC. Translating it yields CASRAGHPSSEQFF.

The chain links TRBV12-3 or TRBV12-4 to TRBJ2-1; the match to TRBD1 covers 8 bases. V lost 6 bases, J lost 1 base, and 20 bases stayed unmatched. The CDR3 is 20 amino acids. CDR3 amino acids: CASSKPGLSGYRGSYNEQFF. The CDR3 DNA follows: TGTGCCAGCAGCAAGCCAGGTCTTAGCGGTTACAGGGGGTCCTACAATGAGCAGTTCTTC.

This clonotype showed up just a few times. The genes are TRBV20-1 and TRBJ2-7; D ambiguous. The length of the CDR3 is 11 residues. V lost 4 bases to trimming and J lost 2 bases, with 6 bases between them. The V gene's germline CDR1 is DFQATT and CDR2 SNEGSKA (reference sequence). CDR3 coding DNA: TGCAGTGCTAAACAGACCTACGAGCAGTACTTC. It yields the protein CSAKQTYEQYF.

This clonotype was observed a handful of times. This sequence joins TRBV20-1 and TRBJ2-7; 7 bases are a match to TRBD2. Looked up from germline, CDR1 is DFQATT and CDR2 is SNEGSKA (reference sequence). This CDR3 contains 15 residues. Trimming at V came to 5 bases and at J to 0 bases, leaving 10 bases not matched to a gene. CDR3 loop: CSAPDLAAASYEQYF. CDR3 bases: TGCAGTGCTCCAGATCTAGCGGCCGCCTCCTACGAGCAGTACTTC.

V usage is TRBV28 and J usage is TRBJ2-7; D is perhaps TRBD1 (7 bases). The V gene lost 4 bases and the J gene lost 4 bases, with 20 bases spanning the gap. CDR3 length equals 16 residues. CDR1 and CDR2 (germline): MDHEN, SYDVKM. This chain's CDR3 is CASSSETAGQLYEQYF. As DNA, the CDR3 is TGTGCCAGCAGTTCTGAGACCGCGGGACAGTTATACGAGCAGTACTTC.

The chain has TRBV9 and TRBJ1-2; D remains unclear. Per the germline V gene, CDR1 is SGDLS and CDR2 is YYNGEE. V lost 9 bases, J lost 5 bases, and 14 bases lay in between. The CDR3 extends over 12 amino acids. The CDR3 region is CATRRPEYGYTF. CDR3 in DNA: TGTGCCACCCGGCGGCCGGAGTATGGCTACACCTTC.

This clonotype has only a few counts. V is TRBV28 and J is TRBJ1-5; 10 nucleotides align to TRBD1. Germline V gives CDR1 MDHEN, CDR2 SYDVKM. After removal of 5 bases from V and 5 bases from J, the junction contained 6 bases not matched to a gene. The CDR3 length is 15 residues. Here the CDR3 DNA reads TGTGCCAGCAGTCCACCGGGACAGGGGCATCAGCCCCAGCATTTT. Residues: CASSPPGQGHQPQHF.

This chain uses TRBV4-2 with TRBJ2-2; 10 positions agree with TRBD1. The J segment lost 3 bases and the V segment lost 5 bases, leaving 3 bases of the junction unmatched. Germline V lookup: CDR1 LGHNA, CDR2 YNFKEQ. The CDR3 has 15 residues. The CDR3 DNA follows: TGTGCCAGCAGCGGACAGGGGGTACACACCGGGGAGCTGTTTTTT. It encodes CASSGQGVHTGELFF.

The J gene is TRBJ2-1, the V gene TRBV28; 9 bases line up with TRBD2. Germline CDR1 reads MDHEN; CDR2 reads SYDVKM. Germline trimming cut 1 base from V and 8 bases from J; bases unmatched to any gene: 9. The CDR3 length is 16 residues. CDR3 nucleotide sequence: TGTGCCAGCAGTTTATCGGCGGGAGGGCCTCGCGATGAGCAGTTCTTC. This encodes CASSLSAGGPRDEQFF.

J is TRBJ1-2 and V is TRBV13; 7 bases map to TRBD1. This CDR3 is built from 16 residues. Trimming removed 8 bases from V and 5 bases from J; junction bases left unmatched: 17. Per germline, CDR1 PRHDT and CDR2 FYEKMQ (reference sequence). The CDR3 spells CASRNRQGGWLYGYTF. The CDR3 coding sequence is TGTGCCAGCCGCAACCGCCAGGGGGGTTGGTTGTATGGCTACACCTTC.

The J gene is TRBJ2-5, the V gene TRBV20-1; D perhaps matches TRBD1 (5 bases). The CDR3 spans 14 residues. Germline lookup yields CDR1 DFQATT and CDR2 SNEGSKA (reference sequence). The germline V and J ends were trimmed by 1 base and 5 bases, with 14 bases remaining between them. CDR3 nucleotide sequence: TGCAGTGCTAGAGCGGTTCAGGGTCTGGAGACCCAGTACTTC. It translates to CSARAVQGLETQYF.

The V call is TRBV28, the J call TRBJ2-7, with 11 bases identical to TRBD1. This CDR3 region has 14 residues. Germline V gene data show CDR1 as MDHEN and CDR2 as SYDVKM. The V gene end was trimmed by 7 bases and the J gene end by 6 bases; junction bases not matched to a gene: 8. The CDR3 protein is CASTFYGTGGEQYF. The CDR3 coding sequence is TGTGCCAGCACTTTCTACGGGACAGGGGGCGAGCAGTACTTC.

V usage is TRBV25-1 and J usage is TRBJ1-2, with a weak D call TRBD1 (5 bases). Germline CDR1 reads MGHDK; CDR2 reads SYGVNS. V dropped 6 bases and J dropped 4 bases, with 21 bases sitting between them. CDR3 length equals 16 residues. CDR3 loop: CASRGGGRSGSYGYTF. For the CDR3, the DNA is TGTGCCAGCAGGGGGGGGGGACGCAGCGGTAGCTATGGCTACACCTTC.

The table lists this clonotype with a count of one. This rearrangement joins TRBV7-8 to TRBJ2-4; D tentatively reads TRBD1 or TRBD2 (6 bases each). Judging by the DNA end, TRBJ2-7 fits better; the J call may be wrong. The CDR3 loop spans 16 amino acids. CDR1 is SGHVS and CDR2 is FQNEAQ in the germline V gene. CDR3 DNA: TGTGCCAGCACCAAAGAGGGGGGTGCGGGAACCTACGAGCAGTACTTC. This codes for CASTKEGGAGTYEQYF.

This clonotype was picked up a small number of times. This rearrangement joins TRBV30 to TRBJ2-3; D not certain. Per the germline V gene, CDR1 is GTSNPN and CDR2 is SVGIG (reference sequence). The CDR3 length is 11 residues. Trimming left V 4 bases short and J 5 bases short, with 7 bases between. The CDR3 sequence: CAWTPVDTQYF. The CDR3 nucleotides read TGTGCCTGGACACCGGTAGATACGCAGTATTTT.

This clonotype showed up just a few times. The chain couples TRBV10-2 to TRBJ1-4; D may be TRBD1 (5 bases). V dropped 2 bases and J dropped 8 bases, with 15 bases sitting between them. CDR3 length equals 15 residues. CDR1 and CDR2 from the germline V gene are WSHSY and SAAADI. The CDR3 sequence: CASSETPRGGEKLFF. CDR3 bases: TGCGCCAGCAGTGAGACCCCCCGGGGCGGGGAAAAACTGTTTTTT.

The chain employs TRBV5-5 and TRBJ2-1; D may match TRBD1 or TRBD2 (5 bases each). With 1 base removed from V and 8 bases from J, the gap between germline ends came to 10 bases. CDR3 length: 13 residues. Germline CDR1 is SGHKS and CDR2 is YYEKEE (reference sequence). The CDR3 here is CASSLNGDDEQFF. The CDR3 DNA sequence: TGTGCCAGCAGCTTGAACGGGGACGATGAGCAGTTCTTC.

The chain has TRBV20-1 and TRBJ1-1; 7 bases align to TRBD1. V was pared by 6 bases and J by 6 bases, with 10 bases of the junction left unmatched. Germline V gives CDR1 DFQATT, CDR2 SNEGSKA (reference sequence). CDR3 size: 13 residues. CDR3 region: CSATTRQGPEAFF. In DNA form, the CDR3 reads TGCAGTGCGACGACTCGACAGGGACCTGAAGCTTTCTTT.

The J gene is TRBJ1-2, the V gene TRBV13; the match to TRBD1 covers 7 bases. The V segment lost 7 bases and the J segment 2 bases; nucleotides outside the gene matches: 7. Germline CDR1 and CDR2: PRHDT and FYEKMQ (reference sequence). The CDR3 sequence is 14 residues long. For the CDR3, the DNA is TGTGCCAGCAACGCCCGGGACAGCAACTATGGCTACACCTTC. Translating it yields CASNARDSNYGYTF.

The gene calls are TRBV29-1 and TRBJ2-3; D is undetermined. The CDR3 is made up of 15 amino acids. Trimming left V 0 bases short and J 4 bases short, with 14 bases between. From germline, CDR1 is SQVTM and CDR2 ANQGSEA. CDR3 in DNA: TGCAGCGTTGAAGAAAGTGAACTCGAGGCAGATACGCAGTATTTT. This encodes CSVEESELEADTQYF.